A selection of T cell receptor beta chains follows, all from one sample in a study of T cells after yellow fever vaccination. MiXCR was run by TCRdb on the 5' RACE reads, yielding one entry per CDR3 protein. The sample records tens of thousands of distinct CDR3 sequences, more than 5.5% being singletons. The source material was CD8+ T cells sorted from PBMCs, sampled 4 to 6 days after the first yellow fever vaccination. The source of these receptors is a young man who received the YFV17D yellow fever vaccine. CDR3s include the opening cysteine and the closing phenylalanine or tryptophan. A D gene is named only where the DNA matches it firmly. Rows give clone size only sometimes, using once, few, many, or a class for an expanded clone.

>TRBV19|few|TRBJ1-2|14|.
CASSTLAGGYGYTF
TGTGCCAGTAGTACCCTAGCGGGTGGCTATGGCTACACCTTC
>TRBV27|many|TRBJ2-1|14|TRBD2
CASSDLVAGNEQFF
TGTGCCAGCAGTGACCTAGTAGCGGGAAATGAGCAGTTCTTC
>TRBV11-3|many|TRBJ2-3|15|.
CASSFGQDGTDTQYF
TGTGCCAGCAGCTTCGGCCAGGATGGCACAGATACGCAGTATTTT
>TRBV11-2|.|TRBJ2-5|13|.
CASSGLPEETQYF
TGTGCCAGCAGCGGGCTGCCCGAAGAGACCCAGTACTTC
>TRBV27|many|TRBJ1-2|13|.
CASSFGPSYGYTF
TGTGCCAGCAGTTTCGGTCCCTCCTATGGCTACACCTTC
>TRBV4-3|many|TRBJ2-7|13|TRBD2
CASSLGLAGEQYF
TGCGCCAGCAGCCTAGGACTAGCTGGAGAGCAGTACTTC
>TRBV14|.|TRBJ2-3|16|.
CASSRVGGASTDTQYF
TGTGCCAGCAGCCGTGTCGGCGGGGCCTCCACAGATACGCAGTATTTT
>TRBV6-1|many|TRBJ2-5|15|.
CASSRWTDTQETQYF
TGTGCCAGCAGTCGATGGACAGACACACAAGAGACCCAGTACTTC
>TRBV27|few|TRBJ1-1|14|.
CASSLNLEYTEAFF
TGTGCCAGCAGTTTAAATTTGGAGTACACTGAAGCTTTCTTT
>TRBV3-1|many|TRBJ2-5|18|TRBD2
CASSRGTSGGPYQETQYF
TGTGCCAGCAGCCGAGGGACTAGCGGGGGTCCGTACCAAGAGACCCAGTACTTC
>TRBV12-3/TRBV12-4|many|TRBJ1-1|14|TRBD1
CASRPQGANTEAFF
TGTGCCAGCAGGCCACAGGGGGCGAACACTGAAGCTTTCTTT
>TRBV12-3/TRBV12-4|.|TRBJ1-2|17|.
CACSLGSPLDSYYGYTF
TGTGCCTGCAGTTTAGGTAGTCCACTTGACAGCTACTATGGCTACACCTTC
>TRBV7-9|.|TRBJ1-1|14|.
CASSLLGQNTEAFF
TGTGCCAGCAGCTTACTAGGACAAAACACTGAAGCTTTCTTT
>TRBV7-9|.|TRBJ1-1|12|.
CASSLAGPEAFF
TGTGCCAGCAGCCTGGCGGGTCCTGAAGCTTTCTTT
>TRBV7-9|many|TRBJ1-1|11|.
CASSWTDEAFF
TGTGCCAGCAGCTGGACAGACGAAGCTTTCTTT
>TRBV30|many|TRBJ2-3|14|.
CAWSITGGADTQYF
TGTGCCTGGAGTATCACGGGGGGCGCAGATACGCAGTATTTT
>TRBV6-1|few|TRBJ2-5|14|TRBD1
CASSKTGQLETQYF
TGTGCCAGCAGTAAAACGGGACAGCTGGAGACCCAGTACTTC
>TRBV4-3|many|TRBJ2-1|15|.
CASSIGTPPDNEQFF
TGCGCCAGCAGCATTGGGACTCCCCCTGACAATGAGCAGTTCTTC
>TRBV7-9|few|TRBJ2-6|17|TRBD1
CASSLDRAVTGANVLTF
TGTGCCAGCAGCTTGGACAGGGCTGTCACTGGGGCCAACGTCCTGACTTTC
>TRBV19|.|TRBJ2-2|15|.
CASSIGRENTGELFF
TGTGCCAGTAGTATCGGCAGGGAAAACACCGGGGAGCTGTTTTTT
>TRBV4-3|.|TRBJ2-1|14|.
CASSQDRQAHEQFF
TGCGCCAGCAGCCAAGATAGACAGGCCCATGAGCAGTTCTTC
>TRBV20-1|many|TRBJ2-7|14|TRBD1
CSARPGQGGYEQYF
TGCAGTGCTAGACCTGGACAGGGGGGGTACGAGCAGTACTTC
>TRBV9|.|TRBJ2-2|16|.
CASSVGPQLFTGELFF
TGTGCCAGCAGCGTAGGACCACAGTTATTTACCGGGGAGCTGTTTTTT
>TRBV10-3|many|TRBJ2-6|17|.
CAISLERATSGANVLTF
TGTGCCATCAGTCTAGAACGCGCCACCTCTGGGGCCAACGTCCTGACTTTC
>TRBV27|few|TRBJ2-5|15|TRBD1
CASRPTGGGWETQYF
TGTGCCAGCAGACCTACAGGGGGCGGTTGGGAGACCCAGTACTTC
>TRBV6-5|few|TRBJ1-1|14|.
CASSYSAGITEAFF
TGTGCCAGCAGTTACTCGGCGGGGATCACTGAAGCTTTCTTT
>TRBV24-1|many|TRBJ1-2|15|.
CATNPRPTTNYGYTF
TGTGCCACCAACCCACGACCGACTACTAACTATGGCTACACCTTC
>TRBV12-3/TRBV12-4|.|TRBJ1-1|16|TRBD1
CAFTPRQGARRGEAFF
TGTGCCTTCACCCCTAGGCAGGGGGCGCGACGGGGTGAAGCTTTCTTT
>TRBV25-1|few|TRBJ2-1|12|.
CASSGRDNEQFF
TGTGCCAGCAGTGGCCGGGACAATGAGCAGTTCTTC
>TRBV10-2|many|TRBJ1-4|14|.
CASGKTGWGEKLFF
TGCGCCAGCGGGAAGACAGGATGGGGTGAAAAACTGTTTTTT
>TRBV6-5|.|TRBJ1-1|16|.
CATMPLMEWEYTEAFF
TGTGCCACCATGCCGCTCATGGAATGGGAATATACTGAAGCTTTCTTT